What follows are 14 T cell receptor beta chains derived from one specimen sequenced in a study of cytomegalovirus exposure and HLA in healthy donors (dated by TCRdb to 2015 to 2018). The method was the immunoSEQ multiplex PCR assay. For the multiplex PCR, a mixture combining 60 forward primers for TCR Vbeta segments and 13 reverse primers for TCR Jbeta segments was used. The table comes from immuneACCESS by way of TCRdb, which keeps in-frame sequences with V and J called. Part of the clones is missing from these tables; in studies checked, under half for an unresolved V gene and the rest for unknown reasons. The sample data list fewer than 150,000 clones, and around 69% of these were observed just once. The ten largest clones add up to roughly 8.2% of the sample. Sequencing input: PBMCs. The receptor source for this set is a middle-aged woman in good health and CMV-seropositive.

V and J are TRBV9 and TRBJ1-1, with D perhaps TRBD1 (5 bases). This CDR3 comprises 14 residues. V lost 4 bases, J lost 1 base, and 11 bases lay in between. Germline assignment: CDR1 SGDLS and CDR2 YYNGEE. This CDR3 reads CASSSRTTNTEAFF. CDR3 DNA sequence: TGTGCCAGCAGCTCCCGGACAACGAACACTGAAGCTTTCTTT.

The chain carries TRBV6-5 and TRBJ2-7; 8 bases match TRBD1. Germline CDR1 and CDR2: MNHEY and SVGAGI. The junction had 5 bases not matched to a gene; V was cut back by 6 bases and J by 7 bases. This CDR3 region has 12 residues. The CDR3 DNA reads TGTGCCAGCAGCAGGGACAGGCGGGAGCAGTACTTC. Encoded protein: CASSRDRREQYF.

The chain has TRBV6-8 and TRBJ1-5; TRBD1 matches 7 bases. Germline V gene lookup returns CDR1 MNHGY and CDR2 SAAAGT. Germline trimming cut 6 bases from V and 4 bases from J; bases unmatched to any gene: 24. The CDR3 sequence is 20 residues long. The CDR3 protein is CASSPPPTPDYRGANQPQHF. The CDR3 nucleotides are TGTGCCAGCAGCCCACCGCCTACCCCGGATTACAGGGGTGCAAATCAGCCCCAGCATTTT.

With regard to this clone: The junction differs from germline at one of its ends, possibly a read error. The sample contains more than one DNA sequence encoding this CDR3. The J gene is TRBJ1-1, the V gene TRBV5-4, with 7 bases fitting TRBD1. The CDR3 covers 14 residues. The germline V gene encodes CDR1 SGHNT and CDR2 YYREEE (reference sequence). The CDR3 nucleotides are TGTGCCAGCAGCCCCAGGGGGTTGAACACCGAAGCTTTCTTT. Its translation is CASSPRGLNTEAFF.

This rearrangement joins TRBV5-1 to TRBJ2-7; a weak D match, TRBD1 (5 bases). V shed 6 bases and J shed 6 bases, with 19 bases lying between them. CDR3 length equals 14 residues. Germline CDR1 and CDR2: SGHRS and YFSETQ. The CDR3 reads CASTDPGRLFEQYF. As DNA, the CDR3 is TGCGCCAGCACCGACCCAGGGCGCTTGTTCGAGCAGTACTTC. Drawing the rest from reference TRBV5-1 and TRBJ2-7, the complete variable domain is KAGVTQTPRYLIKTRGQQVTLSCSPISGHRSVSWYQQTPGQGLQFLFEYFSETQRNKGNFPGRFSGRQFSNSRSEMNVSTLELGDSALYLCASTDPGRLFEQYFGPGTRLTVT.

The rearrangement joins TRBV7-8 to TRBJ2-7, with 14 bases identical to TRBD2. The CDR3 consists of 14 residues. With 4 bases clipped from V and 11 bases from J, the junction kept 7 bases outside the gene matches. The germline gives CDR1 SGHVS, CDR2 FQNEAQ. CDR3 nucleotides: TGTGCCAGCAGCTCGACTAGCGGGGGGGCGAGGGAGTACTTC. This translates into CASSSTSGGAREYF. Complete variable domain (other parts from reference TRBV7-8 and TRBJ2-7): GAGVSQSPRYKVAKRGQDVALRCDPISGHVSLFWYQQALGQGPEFLTYFQNEAQLDKSGLPSDRFFAERPEGSVSTLKIQRTQQEDSAVYLCASSSTSGGAREYFGPGTRLTVT.

V usage is TRBV7-8 and J usage is TRBJ1-5; D remains ambiguous. In germline, CDR1 is SGHVS, CDR2 FQNEAQ. CDR3 length: 14 residues. Trimming removed 5 bases at V and 6 bases at J, with 14 bases between. The CDR3, as DNA: TGTGCCAGCAGCCCAAGTACCAGGATTCAGCCCCAGCATTTT. Protein product: CASSPSTRIQPQHF.

The rearrangement joins TRBV7-9 to TRBJ1-2; D is undetermined. The V gene lost 3 bases and the J gene lost 4 bases, with 9 bases spanning the gap. In germline, CDR1 is SEHNR, CDR2 FQNEAQ (reference sequence). This CDR3 region has 13 residues. The CDR3 is CASSFDGGYGYTF. CDR3 DNA sequence: TGTGCCAGCAGCTTTGATGGCGGCTATGGCTACACCTTC.

This clone appeared a few times. V is TRBV29-1 and J is TRBJ1-2, with TRBD1 as a possible D gene (5 bases). The CDR3 extends over 13 amino acids. CDR1 and CDR2 from the germline V gene are SQVTM and ANQGSEA. V lost 4 bases and J 4 bases, leaving 13 bases between the germline ends. The CDR3, as DNA: TGCAGCGTTGGCGGAGGGGAAGGCTATGGCTACACCTTC. Its protein product is CSVGGGEGYGYTF. The full variable domain, its missing parts supplied by reference TRBV29-1 and TRBJ1-2, is SAVISQKPSRDICQRGTSLTIQCQVDSQVTMMFWYRQQPGQSLTLIATANQGSEATYESGFVIDKFPISRPNLTFSTLTVSNMSPEDSSIYLCSVGGGEGYGYTFGSGTRLTVV.

J is TRBJ1-2 and V is TRBV7-9; D might be TRBD1 (5 bases). The V gene lost 5 bases and the J gene lost 8 bases, with 15 bases spanning the gap. The CDR3 has 13 residues. The germline V gene encodes CDR1 SEHNR and CDR2 FQNEAQ (reference sequence). In DNA, the CDR3 is TGTGCCAGCAGCGAAGACGGGGGACGGGGCTACACCTTC. Residues: CASSEDGGRGYTF.

This clone was detected once. The chain combines TRBV7-3 with TRBJ2-3; TRBD2 agrees at 8 bases. Unmatched junction bases numbered 3, after V lost 0 bases and J lost 4 bases. Per germline, CDR1 SGHTA and CDR2 FQGTGA. The length of the CDR3 is 15 residues. In DNA form, the CDR3 reads TGTGCCAGCAGCTTAACCCCGGGGGGGGCAGATACGCAGTATTTT. As protein: CASSLTPGGADTQYF.

J is TRBJ1-1 and V is TRBV28; TRBD1 agrees at 8 bases. With 1 base clipped from V and 6 bases from J, the junction kept 1 base outside the gene matches. Germline V gives CDR1 MDHEN, CDR2 SYDVKM. CDR3 length equals 13 residues. CDR3 sequence reads: CASSLSGQAEAFF. CDR3 DNA sequence: TGTGCCAGCAGTTTATCGGGACAGGCTGAAGCTTTCTTT.

This chain joins TRBV6-6 and TRBJ2-1, with D maybe TRBD2 (7 bases). V was pared by 5 bases and J by 6 bases, with 20 bases between. Germline values: CDR1 MNHNY, CDR2 SVGAGI (reference sequence). The CDR3 contains 16 residues. CDR3 DNA sequence: TGTGCCAGCAGTGGCCTGGAGGGGGGGGCCTTCAATGAGCAGTTCTTC. Translated: CASSGLEGGAFNEQFF.

The rearrangement uses TRBV6-5 and TRBJ1-1; tentative D call: TRBD1 (6 bases). The CDR3 is made up of 15 amino acids. Germline CDR1 is MNHEY and CDR2 is SVGAGI. V was trimmed by 0 bases and J by 4 bases, leaving 12 bases between them. The CDR3 coding sequence is TGTGCCAGCAGTTACTCAGGCGGGGGGCCCACTGAAGCTTTCTTT. It encodes CASSYSGGGPTEAFF.